The rows below give T cell receptor beta chains drawn from one sample of a study of cytomegalovirus exposure and HLA in healthy donors. Libraries were prepared by immunoSEQ multiplex PCR; TCRdb keeps only in-frame clonotypes and omits some of them. This repertoire includes over 200,000 clones. The specimen sequenced was PBMCs. The receptors were sampled from a young woman in good health and CMV-seropositive. The CDR3 runs from the conserved cysteine through the conserved F or W. Fields, in order: V gene, D gene, J gene, CDR3 DNA, CDR3 protein. D genes are given only for firm matches.

>TRBV27|.|TRBJ2-3
TGTGCCAGCAGGTTGACAGGTGGATACACAGATACGCAGTATTTT
CASRLTGGYTDTQYF
>TRBV6-5|.|TRBJ2-7
TGTGCCAGCAGGCCTGGCGGGACCGCCTACGAGCAGTACTTC
CASRPGGTAYEQYF
>TRBV5-1|.|TRBJ2-7
TGCGCCAGCAGCCCTATCCCCGACAGTTACGAGCAGTACTTC
CASSPIPDSYEQYF
>TRBV19|.|TRBJ2-6
TGTGCCAGTAGTATGGGCATCTCTGGGGCCAACGTCCTGACTTTC
CASSMGISGANVLTF
>TRBV20-1|.|TRBJ2-1
TGCAGTGCTATGAGTGGTGAGCAGTTCTTC
CSAMSGEQFF
>TRBV19|.|TRBJ1-1
TGTGCCACCTCACTAGGGAGGGAGACTGAAGCTTTCTTT
CATSLGRETEAFF
>TRBV2|.|TRBJ1-2
TGTGCCAGCAGGCCGGGAGCAGGCCGTCTTAACTATGGCTACACCTTC
CASRPGAGRLNYGYTF
>TRBV12-5|TRBD1|TRBJ1-6
TGTGCTAGTGGTTTGGGACCGGGACAGGGAGATCGGAATTCACCCCTCCACTTT
CASGLGPGQGDRNSPLHF
>TRBV6-5|.|TRBJ1-3
TGTGCCACCAGAACTAGCCTAGGAAACACCATATATTTT
CATRTSLGNTIYF
>TRBV6-4|.|TRBJ1-1
TGTGCCAGCAGTTCGACATCGAACACTGAAGCTTTCTTT
CASSSTSNTEAFF
>TRBV7-8|TRBD2|TRBJ2-5
TGTGCCAGCAGCCCCCTCGGGCTGGTGAGGGGATGGGAGGGGACCCAGTACTTC
CASSPLGLVRGWEGTQYF
>TRBV4-3|.|TRBJ1-4
TGCGCCAGCAGCCAAGCCGGGACTGATAATGAAAAACTGTTTTTT
CASSQAGTDNEKLFF
>TRBV28|.|TRBJ2-5
TGTGCCAGCACCAACTTAAGAGAAGAGACCCAGTACTTC
CASTNLREETQYF
>TRBV6-5|TRBD1|TRBJ2-1
TGTGCCAGCAGCTACCGGGACAGGGGCTACAATGAGCAGTTCTTC
CASSYRDRGYNEQFF
>TRBV7-2|.|TRBJ1-3
TGTGCCAGCAGCTTACTGCCGAGCTCTGGAAACACCATATATTTT
CASSLLPSSGNTIYF
>TRBV14|TRBD1|TRBJ2-5
TGTGCCAGCAGCCAAGACAGGGGGTACCAAGAGACCCAGTACTTC
CASSQDRGYQETQYF
>TRBV28|TRBD1|TRBJ2-7
TGTGCCAGCATCAAATCGGGACAGGCCTACGAGCAGTACTTC
CASIKSGQAYEQYF
>TRBV7-2|.|TRBJ2-5
TGTGCCAGCAGCCAAGACAGGGCCCGGGAGGAGACCCAGTACTTC
CASSQDRAREETQYF
>TRBV30|TRBD1|TRBJ2-5
TGTGCCTGGAGCCCCCCTCGGGACAGGGGATCACGGGAGACCCAGTACTTC
CAWSPPRDRGSRETQYF
>TRBV2|.|TRBJ2-4
TGTGCCAGCAGTCGAAGCCAGGCCGTGTTTCTAGCCAAAAACATTCAGTACTTC
CASSRSQAVFLAKNIQYF
>TRBV6-1|.|TRBJ1-1
TGTGCCAGCAGTCCGGAACGGGGGTTTAAGGCTGAAGCTTTCTTT
CASSPERGFKAEAFF
>TRBV4-1|TRBD1|TRBJ1-5
TGCGCCAGCAGCCGAGGCAGGGGGGCATATAGCAATCAGCCCCAGCATTTT
CASSRGRGAYSNQPQHF
>TRBV27|.|TRBJ2-1
TGTGCCAGCAGTTTATCCCGGGAGAGAGTCTACAATGAGCAGTTCTTC
CASSLSRERVYNEQFF
>TRBV5-1|.|TRBJ2-3
TGCGCCAGCAGCTTGGGCGTCTCCGAGGTCACAGATACGCAGTATTTT
CASSLGVSEVTDTQYF
>TRBV9|TRBD2|TRBJ2-1
TGTGCCAGCAGTTTGGCCGATGGGAGGGATGAGCAGTTCTTC
CASSLADGRDEQFF